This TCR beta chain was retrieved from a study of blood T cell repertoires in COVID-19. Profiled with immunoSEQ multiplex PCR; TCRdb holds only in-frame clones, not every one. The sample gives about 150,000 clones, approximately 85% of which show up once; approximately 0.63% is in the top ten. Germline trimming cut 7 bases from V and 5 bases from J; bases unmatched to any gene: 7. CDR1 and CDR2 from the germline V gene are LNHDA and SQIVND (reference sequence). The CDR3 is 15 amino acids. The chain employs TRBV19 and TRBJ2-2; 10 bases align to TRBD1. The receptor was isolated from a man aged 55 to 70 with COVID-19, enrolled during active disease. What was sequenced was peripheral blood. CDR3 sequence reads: CASKGGQGITGELFF. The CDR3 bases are TGTGCCAGTAAGGGGGGACAGGGGATAACCGGGGAGCTGTTTTTT.